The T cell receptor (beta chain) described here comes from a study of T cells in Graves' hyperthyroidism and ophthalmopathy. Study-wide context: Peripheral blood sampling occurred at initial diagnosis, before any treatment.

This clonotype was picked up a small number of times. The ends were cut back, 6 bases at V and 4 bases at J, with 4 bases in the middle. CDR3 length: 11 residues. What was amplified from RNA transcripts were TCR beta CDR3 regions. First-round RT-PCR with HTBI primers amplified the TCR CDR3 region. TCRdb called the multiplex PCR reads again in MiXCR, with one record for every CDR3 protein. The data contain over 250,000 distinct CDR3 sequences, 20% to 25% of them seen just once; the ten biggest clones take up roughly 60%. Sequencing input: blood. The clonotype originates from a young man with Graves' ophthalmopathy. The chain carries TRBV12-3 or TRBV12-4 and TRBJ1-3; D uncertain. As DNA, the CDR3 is TGTGCCAGCAGGATCGGAAACACCATATATTTT. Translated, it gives CASRIGNTIYF.